This TCR beta chain was identified during a study of vaccination and CD4 T cells after COVID-19. The wider study: Researchers treated control cultures with a CEFX pool, an HIV-1 Nef pool, or no peptide.

This CDR3 is 12 amino acids long. Germline lookup yields CDR1 DFQATT and CDR2 SNEGSKA (reference sequence). V was clipped by 5 bases and J by 7 bases, with 14 bases between them. Scientists ran DNA taken from cultured CD4+ T cells through the Oncomine TCR Beta short-read assay for sequencing. TCRdb re-derived calls from the PCR reads in MiXCR, one entry per CDR3 protein. The table records tens of thousands of distinct CDR3 sequences, 46% of them present only once. Time point specified: late sampling 161 to 241 days after vaccination in three convalescent patients. Specified treatment: approximately 10-day PBMC culture with coronavirus spike peptide pools or control peptides (ViraFEST assay). Culture proceeded for approximately 11 days, and CD4+ T cells were then isolated by negative selection. This clonotype was observed a handful of times. The target antigen is unknown.

Sequencing was performed on CD4+ T cells from blood, cultured in vitro, taken about 7 months after SARS-CoV-2 vaccination. The TCR comes from a human donor who had recovered from COVID-19. The V gene is TRBV20-1, the J gene TRBJ2-5, with a weak D call TRBD2 (5 bases). As DNA, the CDR3 is TGCAGTGCTCAGACTTACCGGGGGACCCAGTACTTC. As protein: CSAQTYRGTQYF.